What follows are 15 T cell receptor beta chains derived from one specimen sequenced in a study of radiotherapy plus CTLA-4 blockade in lung cancer. Clones were read by immunoSEQ multiplex PCR, and TCRdb kept only the in-frame ones, dropping some. This table holds approximately 44,000 clones, approximately 79% found once. Specimen: peripheral blood, collected from a patient treated with radiotherapy plus ipilimumab. These receptors were taken from a human donor with non-small cell lung cancer who had stable disease on radiotherapy plus ipilimumab.

The chain has TRBV7-2 and TRBJ1-5; possible D gene TRBD1, 6 bases. V lost 4 bases to trimming and J lost 6 bases, with 16 bases between them. The V gene's germline CDR1 is SGHTA and CDR2 FQGNSA. CDR3 length equals 15 residues. The CDR3 sequence is CASSSGVGPSQPQHF. The DNA of the CDR3 is TGTGCCAGCAGCTCAGGGGTCGGCCCTTCTCAGCCCCAGCATTTT.

The chain carries TRBV30 and TRBJ2-5, with 9 positions matching TRBD2. Per the germline V gene, CDR1 is GTSNPN and CDR2 is SVGIG (reference sequence). The CDR3 is made up of 14 amino acids. J gave up 1 base and V 3 bases, and 3 bases lay outside the gene matches. CDR3 DNA sequence: TGTGCCTGGAGAGGGCGGGGGGGCCAAGAGACCCAGTACTTC. Residues: CAWRGRGGQETQYF.

The V and J genes are TRBV28 and TRBJ2-3; D gene uncertain. V was cut by 2 bases and J by 4 bases, with 4 bases left in between. The germline V gene encodes CDR1 MDHEN and CDR2 SYDVKM. This CDR3 is built from 12 residues. The CDR3 nucleotides are TGTGCCAGCAGTTTAACCGCAGATACGCAGTATTTT. It specifies CASSLTADTQYF.

This chain joins TRBV19 and TRBJ1-5; D possibly corresponds to TRBD1 (5 bases). This CDR3 comprises 15 residues. The V and J ends lost 5 bases and 0 bases respectively, with 11 bases between them. From germline, CDR1 is LNHDA and CDR2 SQIVND (reference sequence). Here the CDR3 reads CASSRQPTSNQPQHF. CDR3 in DNA: TGTGCCAGTAGTCGACAGCCTACTAGCAATCAGCCCCAGCATTTT.

The V and J genes are TRBV5-1 and TRBJ1-1, with TRBD1 identical over 9 bases. From germline, CDR1 is SGHRS and CDR2 YFSETQ. Losses at the gene ends were 4 bases for V and 7 bases for J; bases not matched to a gene: 8. The CDR3 runs to 14 residues. CDR3 in DNA: TGCGCCAGCAGCACAGGGGACAGGGCCCTTGAAGCTTTCTTT. Translation gives CASSTGDRALEAFF.

V gene TRBV18 combines with J gene TRBJ2-3; D possibly corresponds to TRBD2 (5 bases). Trimming removed 0 bases from V and 3 bases from J, with 16 bases in between. The CDR3 runs to 17 residues. Germline CDR1 KGHSH, CDR2 LQKENI. The CDR3 sequence: CASSPPVTFPGTDTQYF. The CDR3 DNA reads as TGTGCCAGCTCACCACCGGTAACGTTCCCGGGGACAGATACGCAGTATTTT.

This chain connects TRBV6-5 to TRBJ1-2; D gene uncertain. This CDR3 has 11 residues. With 6 bases removed from V and 4 bases from J, the gap between germline ends came to 6 bases. Looked up from germline, CDR1 is MNHEY and CDR2 is SVGAGI. The CDR3 DNA sequence: TGTGCCAGCAGCTCAGGCTATGGCTACACCTTC. Translated, it gives CASSSGYGYTF.

The chain carries TRBV19 and TRBJ1-6, with D possibly matching TRBD1 (5 bases). This CDR3 has 13 residues. Trimming took 7 bases from V and 4 from J, leaving 8 bases between them. Germline V lookup: CDR1 LNHDA, CDR2 SQIVND (reference sequence). This CDR3 reads CASKGRYNSPLHF. The CDR3 nucleotides are TGTGCCAGTAAGGGACGGTATAATTCACCCCTCCACTTT.

The gene calls are TRBV13 and TRBJ1-1, with D perhaps TRBD1 (5 bases). The germline V gene has CDR1 PRHDT and CDR2 FYEKMQ (reference sequence). The CDR3 consists of 16 residues. V dropped 5 bases and J dropped 4 bases, with 20 bases sitting between them. The CDR3: CASSVTGTEKVTEAFF. In DNA, the CDR3 is TGTGCCAGCAGCGTTACCGGGACGGAAAAGGTCACTGAAGCTTTCTTT.

The rearrangement joins TRBV6-1 to TRBJ2-7; 9 nucleotides match TRBD1. The V and J ends lost 6 bases and 0 bases, in that order; junction bases with no gene match: 6. This CDR3 comprises 15 residues. Germline V gene lookup returns CDR1 MNHNS and CDR2 SASEGT. CDR3 sequence reads: CASRLGDRVSYEQYF. CDR3 nucleotides: TGTGCCAGCAGGTTAGGGGACAGGGTCTCCTACGAGCAGTACTTC.

The rearrangement links TRBV6-1 to TRBJ2-1, with D perhaps being TRBD1 or TRBD2 (5 bases each). Germline lookup yields CDR1 MNHNS and CDR2 SASEGT. Trimming took off 5 bases at V and 8 bases at J, with 10 bases between the two ends. The CDR3 has 12 amino acids. DNA for the CDR3: TGTGCCAGCAGTCCCCTGGGGGATGAGCAGTTCTTC. Its protein product is CASSPLGDEQFF.

The rearrangement links TRBV19 to TRBJ1-1; 9 bases match TRBD1. Germline loops: CDR1 LNHDA, CDR2 SQIVND (reference sequence). The V and J ends lost 2 bases and 1 base, in that order; junction bases with no gene match: 5. The CDR3 consists of 16 residues. The CDR3, as DNA: TGTGCCAGTAGTATAAGGGGACAGGGAGCGAACACTGAAGCTTTCTTT. Translating it yields CASSIRGQGANTEAFF.

The chain employs TRBV7-9 and TRBJ1-5; D unresolved. The CDR3 spans 16 residues. V lost 1 base and J 0 bases, leaving 10 bases between the germline ends. Germline-derived CDR1 and CDR2 are SEHNR and FQNEAQ (reference sequence). The CDR3 DNA reads TGTGCCAGCAGCTTAGGGGGAGCACTTAGCAATCAGCCCCAGCATTTT. As protein: CASSLGGALSNQPQHF.

The chain carries TRBV7-9 and TRBJ2-5; 8 nucleotides agree with TRBD1. CDR3 length: 15 amino acids. J gave up 3 bases and V 5 bases, and 8 bases lay outside the gene matches. Germline-derived CDR1 and CDR2 are SEHNR and FQNEAQ (reference sequence). The CDR3 sequence: CASSNLDRAKETQYF. The CDR3 DNA is TGTGCCAGCAGCAACTTGGACAGGGCGAAAGAGACCCAGTACTTC.

V usage is TRBV28 and J usage is TRBJ1-6; D call uncertain. Trimming shortened V by 5 bases and J by 0 bases, and 14 bases separated the two germline ends. This CDR3 is 17 amino acids long. The V gene's germline CDR1 is MDHEN and CDR2 SYDVKM. The CDR3 is CASSRTEVSSYNSPLHF. The DNA of the CDR3 is TGTGCCAGCAGTAGGACGGAGGTGAGCTCCTATAATTCACCCCTCCACTTT.